Shown below are 29 T cell receptor beta chains from a single sample sequenced in a study of cytomegalovirus exposure and HLA in healthy donors. PCR used 60 Vbeta primers and 13 Jbeta primers. Produced via immunoSEQ multiplex PCR; TCRdb's table is partial and in-frame only. The sample holds approximately 200,000 clones, around four fifths seen once. Sequencing was done on a sample of PBMCs. Source of these receptors: a woman between 45 and 65 years old in good health and CMV-seropositive.

The rearrangement links TRBV9 to TRBJ2-7; 7 nucleotides match TRBD2. Per the germline V gene, CDR1 is SGDLS and CDR2 is YYNGEE. The junction had 8 bases not matched to a gene; V was cut back by 0 bases and J by 5 bases. There are 15 residues in the CDR3. CDR3 coding DNA: TGTGCCAGCAGCGTAGCAGGACTAGGGAGGGACGAGCAGTACTTC. Translation gives CASSVAGLGRDEQYF. Looking up the rest from reference TRBV9 and TRBJ2-7 gives the full variable domain: DSGVTQTPKHLITATGQRVTLRCSPRSGDLSVYWYQQSLDQGLQFLIQYYNGEERAKGNILERFSAQQFPDLHSELNLSSLELGDSALYFCASSVAGLGRDEQYFGPGTRLTVT.

The gene calls are TRBV19 and TRBJ1-2; D may be TRBD1 (5 bases). This CDR3 is 12 amino acids long. Trimming pared 6 bases from V and 3 bases from J, leaving 8 bases between. CDR1 and CDR2 (germline): LNHDA, SQIVND (reference sequence). CDR3 sequence (DNA): TGTGCCAGTAGGGACAACTACTATGGCTACACCTTC. It encodes CASRDNYYGYTF.

The chain uses TRBV6-5 and TRBJ2-2; a weak D match, TRBD1 (6 bases). The V gene lost 6 bases and the J gene lost 7 bases, with 15 bases spanning the gap. There are 14 residues in the CDR3. Germline assignment: CDR1 MNHEY and CDR2 SVGAGI. For the CDR3, the DNA is TGTGCCAGCAGAACGGACAGTAGGTTCGGGGAGCTGTTTTTT. This gives the protein CASRTDSRFGELFF.

V gene TRBV10-2 combines with J gene TRBJ1-5; no reliable D call. The germline CDR1 and CDR2 sequences are WSHSY and SAAADI. The ends were cut back, 2 bases at V and 4 bases at J, with 6 bases in the middle. This CDR3 has 13 amino acids. Here the CDR3 reads CASSETVNQPQHF. Written as DNA, the CDR3 is TGCGCCAGCAGTGAGACAGTTAATCAGCCCCAGCATTTT.

The chain carries TRBV7-9 and TRBJ1-2, with 9 bases that match TRBD1. The CDR3 runs to 18 residues. Germline CDR1 is SEHNR and CDR2 is FQNEAQ (reference sequence). Trimming cost V 5 bases and J 3 bases; bases outside gene matches: 16. The CDR3 loop is CASSPRPLGQGKHYGYTF. DNA for the CDR3: TGTGCCAGCAGCCCCCGACCTTTAGGACAGGGGAAGCACTATGGCTACACCTTC.

Only a few counts were recorded for this clone. This rearrangement joins TRBV13 to TRBJ2-7; tentative D call: TRBD1 (6 bases). V was shortened by 0 bases and J by 5 bases, with 11 bases between the two germline ends. Germline loops: CDR1 PRHDT, CDR2 FYEKMQ (reference sequence). This CDR3 is built from 14 residues. The chain's CDR3 is CASSLGDSKDEQYF. The CDR3 DNA reads as TGTGCCAGCAGCTTAGGGGACAGTAAAGACGAGCAGTACTTC. Full variable domain (rest looked up from reference TRBV13 and TRBJ2-7): AAGVIQSPRHLIKEKRETATLKCYPIPRHDTVYWYQQGPGQDPQFLISFYEKMQSDKGSIPDRFSAQQFSDYHSELNMSSLELGDSALYFCASSLGDSKDEQYFGPGTRLTVT.

This sequence joins TRBV9 and TRBJ1-2, with D unresolved. This CDR3 contains 15 residues. The V and J ends lost 0 bases and 3 bases respectively, with 12 bases between them. From germline, CDR1 is SGDLS and CDR2 YYNGEE. The CDR3 here is CASSVATADYYGYTF. The CDR3 DNA is TGTGCCAGCAGCGTAGCTACGGCAGACTACTATGGCTACACCTTC.

V is TRBV29-1 and J is TRBJ1-2, with 8 bases that match TRBD1. The CDR3 sequence is 13 residues long. Trimming removed 4 bases from V and 8 bases from J; junction bases left unmatched: 9. Germline V gives CDR1 SQVTM, CDR2 ANQGSEA. In DNA, the CDR3 is TGCAGCGTTGGGACAGGGACTGGTTACGGCTACACCTTC. Protein: CSVGTGTGYGYTF. Full variable domain (outside the CDR3, taken from reference TRBV29-1 and TRBJ1-2): SAVISQKPSRDICQRGTSLTIQCQVDSQVTMMFWYRQQPGQSLTLIATANQGSEATYESGFVIDKFPISRPNLTFSTLTVSNMSPEDSSIYLCSVGTGTGYGYTFGSGTRLTVV.

The V gene is TRBV10-3, the J gene TRBJ2-5; 15 bases map to TRBD2. V was pared by 5 bases and J by 1 base, with 5 bases of the junction left unmatched. CDR1 is ENHRY and CDR2 is SYGVKD in the germline V gene. This CDR3 region has 17 residues. The CDR3 DNA follows: TGTGCCATCAGTACGGGACTAGCGGGGGGTCCCCAAGAGACCCAGTACTTC. It is translated as CAISTGLAGGPQETQYF.

The chain uses TRBV10-3 and TRBJ2-5, with 8 bases identical to TRBD2. Germline lookup yields CDR1 ENHRY and CDR2 SYGVKD. The CDR3 is 14 residues long. V lost 0 bases and J lost 5; bases outside the gene matches: 2. The chain's CDR3 is CAISESGLEETQYF. In DNA form, the CDR3 reads TGTGCCATCAGTGAGTCGGGACTAGAGGAGACCCAGTACTTC.

The sample holds one count of this clone. The rearrangement uses TRBV5-1 and TRBJ2-1; possible D gene TRBD1, 6 bases. In germline, CDR1 is SGHRS, CDR2 YFSETQ. This CDR3 has 16 amino acids. The V and J ends lost 0 bases and 0 bases respectively, with 10 bases between them. CDR3 DNA sequence: TGCGCCAGCAGCTTGGAGGGGGAGCACTCCTACAATGAGCAGTTCTTC. It yields the protein CASSLEGEHSYNEQFF.

This clone was recorded a few times. The chain recombines TRBV6-5 with TRBJ2-3; D gene uncertain. V lost 0 bases and J lost 0, with 4 bases in between. The CDR3 runs to 14 residues. The germline CDR1 and CDR2 sequences are MNHEY and SVGAGI. The DNA of the CDR3 is TGTGCCAGCAGTTACTCGGAGAGCACAGATACGCAGTATTTT. Protein sequence: CASSYSESTDTQYF.

This chain connects TRBV7-2 to TRBJ2-3; D possibly corresponds to TRBD2 (6 bases). The germline V gene encodes CDR1 SGHTA and CDR2 FQGNSA. V lost 2 bases, J lost 5 bases, and 17 bases lay in between. This CDR3 region has 16 residues. DNA for the CDR3: TGTGCCAGCAGCTTACTAGCGCGGGGCGACGTAGATACGCAGTATTTT. Encoded protein: CASSLLARGDVDTQYF.

V and J are TRBV19 and TRBJ1-1; 7 positions agree with TRBD1. This CDR3 is 13 amino acids long. V shed 7 bases, J shed 1 base, and the junction held 3 bases outside the gene matches. Germline V gives CDR1 LNHDA, CDR2 SQIVND (reference sequence). For the CDR3, the DNA is TGTGCCAGTACTTGGACAGGGAACACTGAAGCTTTCTTT. Amino acid sequence: CASTWTGNTEAFF.

V and J are TRBV6-5 and TRBJ1-1, with D perhaps matching TRBD1 (6 bases). V gave up 5 bases and J gave up 5 bases, with 18 bases separating them. The CDR3 covers 15 residues. Germline CDR1 MNHEY, CDR2 SVGAGI. The CDR3 DNA sequence: TGTGCCAGCAGTAACCCGCGGGGGCGCGTAACTGAAGCTTTCTTT. Its translation: CASSNPRGRVTEAFF.

This clone was seen just once. This chain links TRBV7-9 with TRBJ2-3; TRBD2 might be the D (6 bases). The CDR3 runs 18 residues. Germline CDR1 and CDR2: SEHNR and FQNEAQ (reference sequence). V was shortened by 5 bases and J by 6 bases, with 27 bases between the two germline ends. The CDR3 loop reads CASSPVSKSGPEADTQYF. In nucleotides, the CDR3 is TGTGCCAGCAGCCCCGTCTCCAAAAGCGGGCCCGAAGCCGATACGCAGTATTTT. Based on the CDR3 plus reference TRBV7-9 and TRBJ2-3, the full variable domain is DTGVSQNPRHKITKRGQNVTFRCDPISEHNRLYWYRQTLGQGPEFLTYFQNEAQLEKSRLLSDRFSAERPKGSFSTLEIQRTEQGDSAMYLCASSPVSKSGPEADTQYFGPGTRLTVL.

The V call is TRBV7-9, the J call TRBJ2-1; 15 bases map to TRBD2. CDR1 is SEHNR, CDR2 FQNEAQ, per germline (reference sequence). With 4 bases clipped from V and 6 bases from J, the junction kept 4 bases outside the gene matches. There are 16 residues in the CDR3. CDR3 coding DNA: TGTGCCAGCAGCTCGAGGACTAGCGGGAGGGCCAATGAGCAGTTCTTC. Its protein product is CASSSRTSGRANEQFF. Filled out from reference TRBV7-9 and TRBJ2-1, the complete variable domain reads DTGVSQNPRHKITKRGQNVTFRCDPISEHNRLYWYRQTLGQGPEFLTYFQNEAQLEKSRLLSDRFSAERPKGSFSTLEIQRTEQGDSAMYLCASSSRTSGRANEQFFGPGTRLTVL.

This clone was recorded only once. The chain joins TRBV20-1 to TRBJ2-5; D gene uncertain. Per the germline V gene, CDR1 is DFQATT and CDR2 is SNEGSKA (reference sequence). The CDR3 runs 11 residues. V shed 3 bases and J shed 5 bases, with 7 bases lying between them. The CDR3: CSASSSETQYF. The CDR3 nucleotides are TGCAGTGCTAGCTCGTCCGAGACCCAGTACTTC.

The V gene is TRBV5-1, the J gene TRBJ1-1; no reliable D call. In germline, CDR1 is SGHRS, CDR2 YFSETQ. Trimming removed 7 bases at V and 4 bases at J, with 14 bases between. The CDR3 sequence is 13 residues long. The CDR3 reads CASGPDGVTEAFF. CDR3 nucleotide sequence: TGCGCCAGCGGGCCGGACGGGGTCACTGAAGCTTTCTTT.

The rearrangement joins TRBV2 to TRBJ2-7, with TRBD1 matching 9 bases. This CDR3 region has 16 residues. V was pared by 1 base and J by 7 bases, with 11 bases of the junction left unmatched. In germline, CDR1 is SNHLY, CDR2 FYNNEI. In nucleotides, the CDR3 is TGTGCCAGCAGTGAAGAGGCTGGGACAGGGCAGAGAGAGCAGTACTTC. This translates into CASSEEAGTGQREQYF.

The rearrangement links TRBV5-1 to TRBJ2-2; 7 nucleotides match TRBD1. V gave up 4 bases and J gave up 6 bases; unmatched junction bases: 12. Germline assignment: CDR1 SGHRS and CDR2 YFSETQ. The CDR3 consists of 16 residues. The CDR3 reads CASSADRAIEAGELFF. The CDR3 nucleotides read TGCGCCAGCAGCGCTGACAGGGCAATAGAAGCCGGGGAGCTGTTTTTT.

The rearrangement uses TRBV5-8 and TRBJ2-1; TRBD2 matches 9 bases. The V segment lost 0 bases and the J segment 5 bases; nucleotides outside the gene matches: 3. The CDR3 consists of 15 residues. Per germline, CDR1 SGHTS and CDR2 YDEGEE. DNA of the CDR3: TGTGCCAGCAGCTTGGGTCTAGCGGGGAACAATGAGCAGTTCTTC. Residues: CASSLGLAGNNEQFF.

The CDR3 region is CASSYGTAGTSGLQETQYF. The CDR3 DNA follows: TGTGCCAGCAGTTACGGGACTGCCGGGACTAGCGGACTACAAGAGACCCAGTACTTC. The chain combines TRBV6-7 with TRBJ2-5; 11 bases fit TRBD2. TRBV6-7 is assigned to the ORF class and has an uncertain function. There are 19 residues in the CDR3. Trimming removed 2 bases from V and 2 bases from J; junction bases left unmatched: 13.

The chain has TRBV9 and TRBJ2-2, with 8 bases aligning to TRBD2. The V and J ends lost 4 bases and 7 bases, in that order; junction bases with no gene match: 9. Looked up from germline, CDR1 is SGDLS and CDR2 is YYNGEE. The CDR3 covers 15 residues. The CDR3 sequence: CASSPRGGRGGELFF. In DNA form, the CDR3 reads TGTGCCAGCAGCCCCCGGGGGGGCCGCGGCGGGGAGCTGTTTTTT.

The V call is TRBV19, the J call TRBJ2-3; tentatively, D is TRBD1 (6 bases). The CDR3 spans 15 residues. Germline V lookup: CDR1 LNHDA, CDR2 SQIVND (reference sequence). V lost 5 bases and J lost 0, with 12 bases in between. DNA for the CDR3: TGTGCCAGTAGTCTTGGGGGCACCAGCACAGATACGCAGTATTTT. It codes for CASSLGGTSTDTQYF.

This sequence joins TRBV30 and TRBJ1-1; TRBD1 is a possible D gene (6 bases). The length of the CDR3 is 12 residues. V lost 1 base and J 4 bases, leaving 7 bases between the germline ends. CDR1 is GTSNPN and CDR2 is SVGIG in the germline V gene (reference sequence). This CDR3 is CAWSEGGTEAFF. For the CDR3, the DNA is TGTGCCTGGAGTGAAGGGGGCACTGAAGCTTTCTTT.

The rearrangement links TRBV21-1 to TRBJ2-1; the table gives TRBD2 as D, unverified against the DNA. TRBV21-1 is a pseudogene segment. The CDR3 consists of 17 residues. CDR3 DNA sequence: TGTGCCAGCAGCAAAGATATGGAGCGGGGGGGCATAGATGAGCAGTTCTTC. Encoded protein: CASSKDMERGGIDEQFF.

The CDR3 here is CASRKQGPGELFF. The CDR3, as DNA: TGTGCCAGCAGGAAACAGGGACCCGGGGAGCTGTTTTTT. The V call is TRBV7-2, the J call TRBJ2-2, with a possible D match to TRBD1 (6 bases). The CDR3 is made up of 13 amino acids. V was pared by 6 bases and J by 6 bases, with 11 bases between. Germline CDR1 is SGHTA and CDR2 is FQGNSA.

The V gene is TRBV7-2, the J gene TRBJ2-3; weak D call: TRBD2 (5 bases). The CDR3 has 17 residues. The V gene lost 1 base and the J gene lost 0 bases, with 14 bases spanning the gap. Germline CDR1 reads SGHTA; CDR2 reads FQGNSA. This CDR3 is CASSLGFGGPSTDTQYF. DNA of the CDR3: TGTGCCAGCAGCTTAGGCTTTGGCGGGCCGAGCACAGATACGCAGTATTTT.